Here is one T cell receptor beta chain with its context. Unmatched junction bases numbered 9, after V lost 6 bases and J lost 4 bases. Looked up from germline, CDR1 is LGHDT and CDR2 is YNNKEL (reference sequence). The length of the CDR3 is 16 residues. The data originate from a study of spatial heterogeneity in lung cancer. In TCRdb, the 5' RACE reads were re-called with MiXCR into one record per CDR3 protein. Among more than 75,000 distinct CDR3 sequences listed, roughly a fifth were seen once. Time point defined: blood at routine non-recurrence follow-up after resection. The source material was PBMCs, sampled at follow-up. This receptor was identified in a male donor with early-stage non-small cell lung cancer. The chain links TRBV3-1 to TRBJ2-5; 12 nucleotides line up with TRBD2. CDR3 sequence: CASSPTSGGRGETQYF. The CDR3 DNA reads TGTGCCAGCAGTCCTACTAGCGGGGGGCGCGGAGAGACCCAGTACTTC.